The 13 T cell receptor beta chains in this list originate from one sample, sequenced in a study of blood T cells in healthy people across ages. Next came a second PCR, run for about 6 to 12 cycles, which used a sample-barcoded 5' primer along with a J-beta primer mix. TCRdb processed the 5' RACE reads anew with MiXCR; each CDR3 protein has one entry. The sample records approximately 830,000 distinct CDR3 sequences, 55% to 65% being singletons. Sequenced input: blood. The receptors were sampled from a young man in good health.

The V and J genes are TRBV5-1 and TRBJ2-1; TRBD1 matches at 9 bases. CDR1 is SGHRS and CDR2 is YFSETQ in the germline V gene. The length of the CDR3 is 16 residues. The ends lost 0 bases at V and 2 bases at J; junction bases unmatched: 3. CDR3 DNA: TGCGCCAGCAGCTTGGCCGGGACAGGGCCCTACAATGAGCAGTTCTTC. It yields the protein CASSLAGTGPYNEQFF. Looking up the rest from reference TRBV5-1 and TRBJ2-1 gives the full variable domain: KAGVTQTPRYLIKTRGQQVTLSCSPISGHRSVSWYQQTPGQGLQFLFEYFSETQRNKGNFPGRFSGRQFSNSRSEMNVSTLELGDSALYLCASSLAGTGPYNEQFFGPGTRLTVL.

The CDR3 nucleotides read TGTGCCAGCAGCCCAAACGACAGGGGGGCCTACGAGCAGTACTTC. Encoded protein: CASSPNDRGAYEQYF. J is TRBJ2-7 and V is TRBV12-3 or TRBV12-4; 9 positions agree with TRBD1. J lost 2 bases, V lost 6 bases, and 8 bases had no gene match. The CDR3 length is 15 residues.

The rearrangement joins TRBV20-1 to TRBJ2-5, with TRBD1 identical over 12 bases. Losses at the gene ends were 3 bases for V and 4 bases for J; bases not matched to a gene: 6. The germline CDR1 and CDR2 sequences are DFQATT and SNEGSKA (reference sequence). This CDR3 has 15 amino acids. CDR3 coding DNA: TGCAGTGCTAGGTCGGGACAGGGGGCTCTAGAGACCCAGTACTTC. Encoded protein: CSARSGQGALETQYF.

The chain has TRBV9 and TRBJ2-4; D may be TRBD2 (5 bases). Germline V CDR1 and CDR2: SGDLS, YYNGEE. The CDR3 runs 14 residues. V lost 2 bases and J 13 bases, leaving 19 bases between the germline ends. CDR3 region: CASSVRLPMGEQYF. CDR3 nucleotide sequence: TGTGCCAGCAGCGTGAGACTACCGATGGGAGAGCAGTACTTC.

V usage is TRBV28 and J usage is TRBJ2-7, with 7 bases aligning to TRBD2. The J call may be wrong; the DNA end is better matched by TRBJ2-5. This CDR3 is built from 15 residues. The V gene's germline CDR1 is MDHEN and CDR2 SYDVKM. For the CDR3, the DNA is TGTGCCAGCAGTTTGCTAGCGGAAAAGGAAGAGACCCAGTACTTC. This sequence encodes CASSLLAEKEETQYF.

The CDR3 DNA sequence: TGTGCCAGCAGCATGGCGGGGACAGGGGGTAATGAGCAGTTCTTC. It yields the protein CASSMAGTGGNEQFF. This chain joins TRBV11-3 and TRBJ2-1, with 11 nucleotides matching TRBD1. This CDR3 contains 15 residues. Germline trimming cut 5 bases from V and 7 bases from J; bases unmatched to any gene: 7. The germline gives CDR1 SGHNT, CDR2 YENEEA.

The chain has TRBV20-1 and TRBJ2-5; D gene ambiguous. Germline lookup yields CDR1 DFQATT and CDR2 SNEGSKA (reference sequence). The V gene lost 1 base and the J gene lost 1 base, with 7 bases spanning the gap. The CDR3 length is 13 residues. CDR3 DNA: TGCAGTGCTAGAGGCGAGATCCAAGAGACCCAGTACTTC. Its translation is CSARGEIQETQYF.

V is TRBV20-1 and J is TRBJ2-7, with 9 bases matching TRBD2. Germline CDR1 DFQATT, CDR2 SNEGSKA (reference sequence). Losses at the gene ends were 4 bases for V and 0 bases for J; bases not matched to a gene: 7. The CDR3 is 15 residues long. The CDR3 nucleotides read TGCAGTGCTACTGTCGGTAGCGGGGGCTCCTACGAGCAGTACTTC. Residues: CSATVGSGGSYEQYF.

This clonotype was seen more than once but under ten times. The rearrangement links TRBV4-3 to TRBJ1-6; 8 bases match TRBD1. Germline CDR1 reads LGHNA; CDR2 reads YSLEER. The trim removed 8 bases at V and 6 bases at J, leaving 3 bases unmatched. This CDR3 is 13 amino acids long. The CDR3 spells CASGQGINSPLHF. The CDR3 DNA is TGCGCCAGCGGACAGGGAATTAATTCACCCCTCCACTTT.

This clonotype was seen only a few times. J is TRBJ2-7 and V is TRBV28; D is perhaps TRBD1 (5 bases). Germline V gene lookup returns CDR1 MDHEN and CDR2 SYDVKM. The V end lost 5 bases, the J end lost 2 bases, and 16 bases lay between the germline ends. This CDR3 spans 15 amino acids. CDR3 sequence reads: CASSVHRPPTYEQYF. The CDR3 coding sequence is TGTGCCAGCAGTGTCCACAGGCCACCGACCTACGAGCAGTACTTC.

This clonotype has a handful of counts. The V gene is TRBV29-1, the J gene TRBJ2-7; a possible D gene is TRBD2 (7 bases). The V gene's germline CDR1 is SQVTM and CDR2 ANQGSEA. The V end was cut by 6 bases, the J end by 5 bases, with 11 bases between. The CDR3 covers 11 residues. This chain's CDR3 is CSVKGGHEQYF. The CDR3 DNA reads as TGCAGCGTCAAGGGGGGGCACGAGCAGTACTTC.

This chain uses TRBV10-3 with TRBJ1-5; no definite D call. CDR1 is ENHRY, CDR2 SYGVKD, per germline. V was shortened by 10 bases and J by 1 base, with 14 bases between the two germline ends. This CDR3 contains 14 residues. The DNA of the CDR3 is TGTGCCACCTCAGAAGGTCGGAGCAATCAGCCCCAGCATTTT. Amino acid sequence: CATSEGRSNQPQHF.

J is TRBJ2-7 and V is TRBV12-3 or TRBV12-4; TRBD1 agrees at 11 bases. The end of the DNA fits TRBJ2-5 better, so the J call may be wrong. This CDR3 comprises 17 residues. This CDR3 is CASSLKGQGVPRETQYF. The DNA of the CDR3 is TGTGCCAGCAGTTTAAAGGGACAGGGGGTCCCAAGAGAGACCCAGTACTTC.